Listed below are T cell receptor beta chains from one sample, sequenced in a study of T cells in Graves' hyperthyroidism and ophthalmopathy. Each CDR3 protein gets one entry after TCRdb re-called the multiplex PCR reads with MiXCR. The sample has about 740,000 distinct CDR3 sequences, 11% to 15% seen once. Sequenced sample: blood. The receptors come from a woman under 30 with Graves' hyperthyroidism. Both conserved end residues are part of each CDR3. D genes are given only for firm matches. Expanded clones get a size class; other rows say once, few or many, or leave the size out.

d_gene: -; abundance: many; len: 11; j_gene: TRBJ2-1; v_gene: TRBV30; CDR3aa: CAWTLVGEQFF; CDR3nt: TGTGCCTGGACCCTGGTAGGTGAGCAGTTCTTC
d_gene: -; abundance: many; len: 14; j_gene: TRBJ1-2; v_gene: TRBV18; CDR3aa: CASSHPVTDYGYTF; CDR3nt: TGTGCCAGCTCCCATCCGGTGACAGACTATGGCTACACCTTC
d_gene: TRBD2; abundance: many; len: 15; j_gene: TRBJ2-1; v_gene: TRBV7-8; CDR3aa: CASSFTSGSFNEQFF; CDR3nt: TGTGCCAGCAGCTTTACTAGCGGGAGCTTTAATGAGCAGTTCTTC
d_gene: -; abundance: few; len: 14; j_gene: TRBJ2-3; v_gene: TRBV4-3; CDR3aa: CASSQELGADTQYF; CDR3nt: TGCGCCAGCAGCCAAGAACTAGGGGCAGATACGCAGTATTTT
d_gene: TRBD2; abundance: many; len: 14; j_gene: TRBJ2-1; v_gene: TRBV2; CDR3aa: CASTSGRAFNEQFF; CDR3nt: TGTGCCAGTACGAGCGGGAGGGCCTTCAATGAGCAGTTCTTC
d_gene: -; abundance: -; len: 16; j_gene: TRBJ2-7; v_gene: TRBV29-1; CDR3aa: CSVANAPSGSSYEQYF; CDR3nt: TGCAGCGTTGCCAACGCCCCGAGCGGAAGCTCCTACGAGCAGTACTTC
d_gene: -; abundance: many; len: 13; j_gene: TRBJ1-2; v_gene: TRBV12-3/TRBV12-4; CDR3aa: CASSRGPNYGYTF; CDR3nt: TGTGCCAGCAGCCGGGGACCTAACTATGGCTACACCTTC
d_gene: -; abundance: many; len: 15; j_gene: TRBJ2-1; v_gene: TRBV30; CDR3aa: CAWNKIGGRNNEQFF; CDR3nt: TGTGCCTGGAACAAAATAGGGGGAAGGAACAATGAGCAGTTCTTC
d_gene: -; abundance: many; len: 15; j_gene: TRBJ1-1; v_gene: TRBV27; CDR3aa: CASSLASGGNTEAFF; CDR3nt: TGTGCCAGCAGTTTAGCCTCCGGGGGGAACACTGAAGCTTTCTTT
d_gene: -; abundance: -; len: 11; j_gene: TRBJ2-3; v_gene: TRBV12-3/TRBV12-4; CDR3aa: CASSMGDTQYF; CDR3nt: TGTGCCAGTAGCATGGGGGATACGCAGTATTTT
d_gene: -; abundance: -; len: 15; j_gene: TRBJ2-5; v_gene: TRBV3-1; CDR3aa: CASSQDLAEGETQYF; CDR3nt: TGTGCCAGCAGCCAAGATTTGGCGGAAGGAGAGACCCAGTACTTC
d_gene: -; abundance: many; len: 19; j_gene: TRBJ2-1; v_gene: TRBV2; CDR3aa: CASSDFGEAGALAYNEQFF; CDR3nt: TGTGCCAGCAGTGATTTCGGGGAAGCGGGCGCCCTCGCCTACAATGAGCAGTTCTTC
d_gene: -; abundance: -; len: 18; j_gene: TRBJ2-3; v_gene: TRBV4-1; CDR3aa: CASSQDKGAGGVTDTQYF; CDR3nt: TGCGCCAGCAGCCAGGATAAAGGGGCGGGTGGGGTCACAGATACGCAGTATTTT
d_gene: -; abundance: -; len: 14; j_gene: TRBJ2-3; v_gene: TRBV19; CDR3aa: CASRQDRFTDTQYF; CDR3nt: TGTGCCAGTAGACAGGACAGATTCACAGATACGCAGTATTTT
d_gene: -; abundance: many; len: 15; j_gene: TRBJ1-2; v_gene: TRBV12-3/TRBV12-4; CDR3aa: CASSPGVQNNYGYTF; CDR3nt: TGTGCCAGCAGCCCGGGAGTTCAGAATAACTATGGCTACACCTTC
d_gene: -; abundance: few; len: 15; j_gene: TRBJ1-3; v_gene: TRBV25-1; CDR3aa: CASSEATASGNTIYF; CDR3nt: TGTGCCAGCAGTGAAGCGACAGCCTCTGGAAACACCATATATTTT
d_gene: TRBD1; abundance: many; len: 15; j_gene: TRBJ2-1; v_gene: TRBV6-1; CDR3aa: CASSPTGVGYNEQFF; CDR3nt: TGTGCCAGCAGTCCGACAGGGGTCGGCTACAATGAGCAGTTCTTC
d_gene: -; abundance: -; len: 13; j_gene: TRBJ1-5; v_gene: TRBV20-1; CDR3aa: CSARDTGHGPQHF; CDR3nt: TGCAGTGCTAGAGATACGGGGCACGGGCCCCAGCATTTT
d_gene: TRBD1; abundance: many; len: 13; j_gene: TRBJ1-2; v_gene: TRBV7-9; CDR3aa: CASMRGTANGYTF; CDR3nt: TGTGCCAGCATGCGAGGGACAGCCAATGGCTACACCTTC
d_gene: TRBD2; abundance: -; len: 16; j_gene: TRBJ2-2; v_gene: TRBV12-3/TRBV12-4; CDR3aa: CASSFDGGRAPGELFF; CDR3nt: TGTGCCAGCAGTTTCGACGGCGGGAGGGCCCCCGGGGAGCTGTTTTTT
d_gene: -; abundance: many; len: 11; j_gene: TRBJ2-7; v_gene: TRBV6-2/TRBV6-3; CDR3aa: CASRTNDEQYF; CDR3nt: TGTGCCAGCAGGACGAACGACGAGCAGTACTTC
d_gene: -; abundance: many; len: 13; j_gene: TRBJ1-1; v_gene: TRBV12-3/TRBV12-4; CDR3aa: CASSLSANTEAFF; CDR3nt: TGTGCCAGCAGCTTATCGGCGAACACTGAAGCTTTCTTT